A single sample gave rise to the 16 T cell receptor beta chains below, sequenced in a study of blood T cells in healthy people across ages. The use of a sample-barcoded 5' primer and a J-beta primer mix characterized a second PCR of about 6 to 11 cycles. TCRdb recomputed calls from the 5' RACE reads with MiXCR, one row per CDR3 protein. The sample lists around 990,000 distinct CDR3 sequences, around two fifths seen once, with 13% in the top ten. The sequenced sample was blood. These receptors originate from a man aged 18 to 30 in good health.

The chain is built from TRBV19 and TRBJ1-1; TRBD1 agrees at 7 bases. Germline trimming cut 6 bases from V and 7 bases from J; bases unmatched to any gene: 20. The V gene's germline CDR1 is LNHDA and CDR2 SQIVND (reference sequence). CDR3 size: 17 residues. The CDR3 reads CASSVHPRRAGGDEAFF. CDR3 nucleotide sequence: TGTGCCAGTAGCGTTCACCCCCGTCGGGCAGGGGGAGATGAAGCTTTCTTT.

The rearrangement joins TRBV6-6 to TRBJ2-1; D may match TRBD1 or TRBD2 (5 bases each). The CDR3 totals 11 residues. The germline gives CDR1 MNHNY, CDR2 SVGAGI (reference sequence). Trimming took off 11 bases at V and 7 bases at J, with 12 bases between the two ends. The CDR3 DNA reads TGTGCCGCCTCGGGGCTGAATGAGCAGTTCTTC. Translation gives CAASGLNEQFF.

This clonotype has more than one count but fewer than ten. The chain links TRBV4-1 to TRBJ1-4; D unresolved. Germline V gene data show CDR1 as MGHRA and CDR2 as YSYEKL. The V gene lost 3 bases and the J gene lost 10 bases, with 12 bases spanning the gap. This CDR3 is 13 amino acids long. The CDR3 region is CASSQATWGKLFF. CDR3 in DNA: TGCGCCAGCAGCCAGGCCACGTGGGGAAAACTGTTTTTT.

Only a few counts were recorded for this clonotype. The chain recombines TRBV10-3 with TRBJ1-2; 7 bases align to TRBD1. The CDR3 sequence is 12 residues long. V lost 6 bases and J lost 8; bases outside the gene matches: 6. Germline assignment: CDR1 ENHRY and CDR2 SYGVKD. CDR3 sequence reads: CAIREGAEGYTF. The CDR3 DNA sequence: TGTGCCATCAGAGAGGGGGCTGAGGGCTACACCTTC.

The CDR3 coding sequence is TGCGCCAGCAGCCAAGATCCGCGAAGCAATCAGCCCCAGCATTTT. Translating gives CASSQDPRSNQPQHF. The chain combines TRBV4-3 with TRBJ1-5; D call uncertain. V lost 0 bases and J lost 1, with 7 bases in between. CDR1 is LGHNA, CDR2 YSLEER, per germline. The CDR3 consists of 15 residues.

The J gene is TRBJ2-3, the V gene TRBV5-1; D is ambiguous. CDR1 and CDR2 from the germline V gene are SGHRS and YFSETQ. This CDR3 has 15 residues. Trimming took 4 bases from V and 0 from J, leaving 12 bases between them. The CDR3 sequence: CASSSADTSTDTQYF. CDR3 bases: TGCGCCAGCAGCAGTGCAGACACTAGCACAGATACGCAGTATTTT.

V and J are TRBV6-5 and TRBJ2-3; 7 positions agree with TRBD1. The CDR3 sequence is 17 residues long. V was pared by 0 bases and J by 2 bases, with 8 bases of the junction left unmatched. The germline gives CDR1 MNHEY, CDR2 SVGAGI. CDR3 region: CASSYSFGTDTTDTQYF. The CDR3 coding sequence is TGTGCCAGCAGTTACTCATTCGGGACAGATACCACAGATACGCAGTATTTT.

Turning to this clonotype: This may be a read error: a much more frequent sequence differs by one nucleotide. The chain carries TRBV6-6 and TRBJ1-4, with 9 bases identical to TRBD1. The CDR3 is made up of 14 amino acids. Germline assignment: CDR1 MNHNY and CDR2 SVGAGI (reference sequence). J was trimmed by 4 bases and V by 7 bases; bases with no gene match: 4. The CDR3 loop is CASIPGQGNEKLFF. The CDR3 DNA sequence: TGTGCCAGCATCCCGGGACAGGGTAATGAAAAACTGTTTTTT.

This clonotype occurred many times. The chain uses TRBV4-3 and TRBJ2-3; D gene uncertain. Germline V CDR1 and CDR2: LGHNA, YSLEER. CDR3 size: 16 residues. The V end lost 0 bases, the J end lost 0 bases, and 10 bases lay between the germline ends. The CDR3 coding sequence is TGCGCCAGCAGCCAAGATCAGGTTTCTAGCACAGATACGCAGTATTTT. It specifies CASSQDQVSSTDTQYF.

This sequence joins TRBV4-1 and TRBJ2-2, with D unresolved. Germline loops: CDR1 MGHRA, CDR2 YSYEKL. CDR3 length: 15 amino acids. Trimming cost V 1 base and J 0 bases, with 6 bases left between them. CDR3 in amino acids: CASSQVAPNTGELFF. Here the CDR3 DNA reads TGCGCCAGCAGCCAAGTTGCACCGAACACCGGGGAGCTGTTTTTT.

This clonotype was recorded once. Written as DNA, the CDR3 is TGTGCCAGCAGCTCCCACGGGACAGGGTCCCAACAGCCCCAGCATTTT. It is translated as CASSSHGTGSQQPQHF. This chain links TRBV7-8 with TRBJ1-5; 9 bases fit TRBD1. Germline trimming cut 4 bases from V and 7 bases from J; bases unmatched to any gene: 11. The CDR3 runs to 16 residues. CDR1 SGHVS and CDR2 FQNEAQ come from the germline V gene.

This clonotype was recorded a few times. The chain carries TRBV18 and TRBJ1-2; D call uncertain. The CDR3 spans 14 residues. In germline, CDR1 is KGHSH, CDR2 LQKENI. The V end was cut by 2 bases, the J end by 4 bases, with 11 bases between. CDR3 DNA: TGTGCCAGCTCACCAACCCAAACTGCCTATGGCTACACCTTC. This codes for CASSPTQTAYGYTF.

The CDR3, as DNA: TGTGCCAGCAGTTTTGGGGGCGGGGAATCGAACTATGGCTACACCTTC. Encoded protein: CASSFGGGESNYGYTF. This rearrangement joins TRBV12-3 or TRBV12-4 to TRBJ1-2; perhaps TRBD1 as D (6 bases). V shed 3 bases and J shed 2 bases, with 16 bases lying between them. The CDR3 consists of 16 residues.

The gene calls are TRBV20-1 and TRBJ1-1; D is uncertain. The V gene's germline CDR1 is DFQATT and CDR2 SNEGSKA (reference sequence). The CDR3 contains 14 residues. The V and J ends lost 3 bases and 0 bases respectively, with 11 bases between them. The CDR3 DNA sequence: TGCAGTGCTAGGTCTATAGGGCTGAACACTGAAGCTTTCTTT. Translating gives CSARSIGLNTEAFF.

The CDR3 sequence is CASSTYRQKGEAQYF. CDR3 coding DNA: TGTGCCAGCAGCACTTACCGACAGAAAGGAGAGGCCCAGTACTTC. V is TRBV7-9 and J is TRBJ2-7, with D perhaps matching TRBD1 (5 bases). Per the germline V gene, CDR1 is SEHNR and CDR2 is FQNEAQ (reference sequence). This CDR3 region has 15 residues. The V end was cut by 5 bases, the J end by 10 bases, with 24 bases between.

The genes are TRBV7-9 and TRBJ1-2; no firm D call. The CDR3 runs to 15 residues. The germline gives CDR1 SEHNR, CDR2 FQNEAQ (reference sequence). With 5 bases removed from V and 6 bases from J, the gap between germline ends came to 19 bases. CDR3 sequence (DNA): TGTGCCAGCAGCCCATCCCCGAGGTTTGAGCATGGCTACACCTTC. The encoded protein is CASSPSPRFEHGYTF.